This T cell receptor (beta chain) was sequenced for a study of blood T cell repertoires in COVID-19. Study as a whole: Both acute and convalescent COVID-19 samples were obtained from the United States, Italy and Spain.

TCRdb's copy holds only in-frame clones and misses some; the assay was immunoSEQ multiplex PCR. The top ten hold around 20% of the sample, which has 100,000 or so clones, 65% to 80% seen once. The CDR3 runs 17 residues. The germline CDR1 and CDR2 sequences are SGHAT and FQNNGV. Unmatched junction bases numbered 11, after V lost 3 bases and J lost 3 bases. The sample comprised peripheral blood. This sequence was found in a man aged 65 to 79 with active or convalescent COVID-19. J is TRBJ1-5 and V is TRBV11-2; 7 nucleotides line up with TRBD1. The CDR3 nucleotides read TGTGCCAGCAGCTTCCCGGAGGGGGCGTGGGTCAATCAGCCCCAGCATTTT. Its protein product is CASSFPEGAWVNQPQHF.